A selection of T cell receptor beta chains follows, all from one sample in a study of early T cells in non-severe SARS-CoV-2 infection. MiXCR was run by TCRdb on the 5' RACE reads, yielding one entry per CDR3 protein. The sample includes about 49,000 distinct CDR3 sequences, approximately 4.1% of them seen just once. The sequenced sample consisted of whole blood. The receptor set was obtained from an adult who was a healthcare worker with PCR-confirmed SARS-CoV-2 infection or an uninfected control (not recorded which). CDR3s include the opening cysteine and the closing phenylalanine or tryptophan. Fields, in order: J gene, clone size, V gene, CDR3 length, D gene, CDR3 protein, CDR3 DNA. D genes are given only for firm matches. Clone size appears in some rows only: once, few, many, or a class for an expanded clone.

TRBJ2-3	many	TRBV28	17	TRBD2	CASSLPLAGGSTDTQYF	TGTGCCAGCAGTCTCCCACTAGCGGGAGGCAGCACAGATACGCAGTATTTT
TRBJ2-5	-	TRBV6-6	16	-	CASSYSTARAQETQYF	TGTGCCAGCAGTTACTCGACAGCGAGGGCTCAAGAGACCCAGTACTTC
TRBJ1-6	many	TRBV6-5	16	-	CASSYSGDLRNSPLHF	TGTGCCAGCAGTTACTCAGGGGACCTAAGAAATTCACCCCTCCACTTT
TRBJ1-5	few	TRBV5-5	14	-	CASSLVGVAGPQHF	TGTGCCAGCAGCTTGGTAGGGGTCGCTGGGCCCCAGCATTTT
TRBJ2-7	-	TRBV7-9	12	-	CASSDDGYEQYF	TGTGCCAGCAGCGACGACGGCTACGAGCAGTACTTC
TRBJ2-1	many	TRBV7-6	13	TRBD1	CASSRQDRAEQFF	TGTGCCAGCAGCAGACAGGACAGGGCCGAGCAGTTCTTC
TRBJ2-4	many	TRBV7-2	17	-	CASSLNLDYLAKNIQYF	TGTGCCAGCAGCTTAAATCTGGATTATTTAGCCAAAAACATTCAGTACTTC
TRBJ2-3	many	TRBV7-2	14	-	CASSLMRLTDTQYF	TGTGCCAGCAGCTTAATGAGACTGACAGATACGCAGTATTTT
TRBJ2-7	many	TRBV7-2	14	TRBD2	CASSPTSGGYEQYF	TGTGCCAGCAGCCCTACTAGCGGGGGTTACGAGCAGTACTTC
TRBJ2-7	medium-sized	TRBV15	16	-	CATSRDETGTSYEQYF	TGTGCCACCAGCAGAGATGAAACGGGGACGTCCTACGAGCAGTACTTC
TRBJ1-1	many	TRBV27	15	TRBD1	CASSWTGGRNTEAFF	TGTGCCAGCAGTTGGACAGGGGGCCGAAACACTGAAGCTTTCTTT
TRBJ2-5	many	TRBV7-9	14	-	CASSLDPVGETQYF	TGTGCCAGCAGCTTAGATCCGGTGGGGGAGACCCAGTACTTC
TRBJ2-3	many	TRBV6-2/TRBV6-3	17	TRBD2	CASSYFYRREQTDTQYF	TGTGCCAGCAGTTACTTCTACCGGCGGGAGCAGACAGATACGCAGTATTTT
TRBJ1-4	many	TRBV4-2	17	TRBD1	CASSQEVTGGSEEKLFF	TGTGCCAGCAGCCAAGAGGTCACAGGGGGAAGTGAAGAAAAACTGTTTTTT
TRBJ2-5	many	TRBV5-1	13	-	CASSLDGEETQYF	TGCGCCAGCAGCTTGGACGGCGAAGAGACCCAGTACTTC
TRBJ2-1	many	TRBV6-5	15	TRBD2	CASSYGTSGGNEQFF	TGTGCCAGCAGTTACGGGACTAGCGGGGGCAATGAGCAGTTCTTC
TRBJ2-7	many	TRBV7-9	14	-	CASSPLGGAYEQYF	TGTGCCAGCAGCCCCCTCGGCGGCGCCTACGAGCAGTACTTC
TRBJ2-2	many	TRBV9	17	TRBD2	CASSVIGSSGFPGELFF	TGTGCCAGCAGCGTGATAGGGTCTAGCGGGTTTCCCGGGGAGCTGTTTTTT
TRBJ2-7	many	TRBV2	16	TRBD2	CASIGTSGGSAWEQYF	TGTGCCAGCATTGGGACTAGCGGGGGGTCCGCGTGGGAGCAGTACTTC
TRBJ2-1	many	TRBV6-5	14	TRBD1	CASIPGQGAAEQFF	TGTGCCAGCATCCCTGGACAGGGGGCGGCTGAGCAGTTCTTC
TRBJ2-7	many	TRBV20-1	15	-	CSARDQGKLRDEQYF	TGCAGTGCTAGAGATCAGGGGAAACTCAGGGATGAGCAGTACTTC
TRBJ2-1	many	TRBV24-1	13	TRBD2	CATSDSLAGKQFF	TGTGCCACCAGTGATTCACTAGCGGGGAAGCAGTTCTTC
TRBJ2-3	many	TRBV11-2	16	TRBD1	CASSFRGGQGVVTQYF	TGTGCCAGCAGCTTCAGGGGCGGACAGGGTGTTGTTACGCAGTATTTT
TRBJ2-3	many	TRBV4-1	16	TRBD2	CASSRGLAGVGDTQYF	TGCGCCAGCAGCCGAGGACTAGCGGGAGTTGGGGATACGCAGTATTTT
TRBJ2-7	many	TRBV20-1	14	TRBD2	CSAPIPGLLYEQYF	TGCAGTGCGCCAATACCGGGACTACTCTACGAGCAGTACTTC
TRBJ2-7	many	TRBV20-1	13	-	CSAISGSSYEQYF	TGCAGTGCTATAAGCGGGTCCTCCTACGAGCAGTACTTC
TRBJ1-1	few	TRBV7-9	14	TRBD1	CASSPRTGAIEAFF	TGTGCCAGCAGCCCTCGGACAGGGGCGATTGAAGCTTTCTTT
TRBJ2-3	many	TRBV11-1	14	TRBD1	CASSLGQGADTQYF	TGTGCCAGCAGCTTGGGACAGGGCGCAGATACGCAGTATTTT
TRBJ2-7	many	TRBV20-1	12	-	CSAREGSYEQYF	TGCAGTGCTAGAGAAGGATCCTACGAGCAGTACTTC
TRBJ2-3	many	TRBV27	15	-	CASSLMATSTDTQYF	TGTGCCAGCAGTTTGATGGCGACTAGCACAGATACGCAGTATTTT
TRBJ2-6	many	TRBV30	18	TRBD1	CAWSKATGDFLGANVLTF	TGTGCCTGGAGCAAGGCGACAGGGGATTTCTTGGGGGCCAACGTCCTGACTTTC
TRBJ2-6	many	TRBV5-1	15	-	CASSWSPSGANVLTF	TGCGCCAGCAGCTGGTCACCCTCTGGGGCCAACGTCCTGACTTTC
TRBJ2-2	many	TRBV7-6	13	-	CASSLGSTGELFF	TGTGCCAGCAGCTTAGGAAGCACCGGGGAGCTGTTTTTT
TRBJ2-7	many	TRBV18	15	TRBD1	CASSPPGQGSYEQYF	TGTGCCAGCTCACCACCGGGACAGGGCTCCTACGAGCAGTACTTC
TRBJ2-7	many	TRBV3-2	13	-	CASSLTPSYEQYF	TGTGCCAGCAGCCTGACACCCTCCTACGAGCAGTACTTC
TRBJ2-7	many	TRBV20-1	14	-	CSARDPGPANEQYF	TGCAGTGCTAGAGACCCGGGACCAGCCAACGAGCAGTACTTC
TRBJ1-1	many	TRBV2	14	TRBD1	CASSVTGTATEAFF	TGTGCCAGCAGTGTAACCGGGACAGCCACTGAAGCTTTCTTT
TRBJ2-3	many	TRBV4-3	15	-	CASSQEPRGPDTQYF	TGCGCCAGCAGCCAAGAACCTAGGGGTCCAGATACGCAGTATTTT
TRBJ2-2	many	TRBV7-3	14	-	CASSFSANTGELFF	TGTGCCAGCAGCTTCTCAGCGAACACCGGGGAGCTGTTTTTT
TRBJ1-5	many	TRBV20-1	15	-	CSARGGGYSNQPQHF	TGCAGTGCTAGAGGCGGAGGGTATAGCAATCAGCCCCAGCATTTT
TRBJ1-1	many	TRBV12-3/TRBV12-4	14	-	CASSNSGARREAFF	TGTGCCAGCAGTAACTCAGGGGCGCGTCGAGAAGCTTTCTTT
TRBJ2-1	many	TRBV11-3	15	TRBD1	CASSEYGTGDNEQFF	TGTGCCAGCAGCGAGTACGGGACAGGCGACAATGAGCAGTTCTTC
TRBJ2-3	many	TRBV6-2/TRBV6-3	13	-	CASSQISTDTQYF	TGTGCCAGCAGTCAAATTAGCACAGATACGCAGTATTTT
TRBJ2-7	-	TRBV7-6	13	-	CASSFGGRDEQYF	TGTGCCAGCAGCTTCGGGGGAAGGGATGAGCAGTACTTC
TRBJ2-7	many	TRBV11-2	16	TRBD1	CASSLEVGTAAYEQYF	TGTGCCAGCAGCTTAGAAGTCGGGACAGCCGCCTACGAGCAGTACTTC
TRBJ2-1	few	TRBV5-6	14	TRBD1	CASSWTGSYNEQFF	TGTGCCAGCAGCTGGACAGGGTCCTACAATGAGCAGTTCTTC
TRBJ2-6	many	TRBV6-5	17	TRBD1	CAAARRQGISGANVLTF	TGTGCCGCAGCTCGGAGACAGGGAATATCTGGGGCCAACGTCCTGACTTTC
TRBJ2-1	many	TRBV25-1	16	TRBD1	CASSGTGTGGLNEQFF	TGTGCCAGCAGTGGAACCGGGACAGGGGGTCTCAATGAGCAGTTCTTC
TRBJ2-3	many	TRBV10-3	17	TRBD2	CAISGMTSGTYTDTQYF	TGTGCCATCAGTGGGATGACTAGCGGGACATACACAGATACGCAGTATTTT
TRBJ2-3	many	TRBV30	13	-	CAWTRTGTDTQYF	TGTGCCTGGACGCGGACTGGAACAGATACGCAGTATTTT
TRBJ2-5	many	TRBV20-1	11	-	CSAPLAETQYF	TGCAGTGCCCCCCTGGCGGAGACCCAGTACTTC
TRBJ2-7	few	TRBV11-2	13	-	CASSLDYGYEQYF	TGTGCCAGCAGCTTAGATTACGGCTACGAGCAGTACTTC
TRBJ1-1	many	TRBV3-1	13	TRBD1	CASSQGQGWEAFF	TGTGCCAGCAGCCAGGGACAGGGTTGGGAAGCTTTCTTT